This TCR beta chain appears in the sequencing data of a study of blood T cell repertoires in COVID-19. Clones were sequenced by immunoSEQ multiplex PCR, and TCRdb holds only the in-frame ones, with some missing. The table shows 150,000 to 200,000 clones, with about four fifths occurring only once. The CDR3 runs to 15 residues. Germline CDR1 and CDR2: SGHDT and YYEEEE. With 0 bases removed from V and 3 bases from J, the gap between germline ends came to 12 bases. The chain joins TRBV5-6 to TRBJ2-5; D not certain. This receptor was identified in a man aged 45-65 years who had recovered from COVID-19. What was sequenced was PBMCs or T cells enriched from blood (not recorded which). The CDR3 protein is CASSLGARTKETQYF. DNA for the CDR3: TGTGCCAGCAGCTTGGGGGCCCGTACCAAAGAGACCCAGTACTTC.